The 18 T cell receptor beta chains presented below share a single source sample, sequenced in a study of CD8+ T cells in alopecia areata. Regarding treatment: oral pan-JAK inhibitor, 5-10 mg twice daily. RNA was isolated and reverse transcribed to cDNA, the sequencing template. Clones were read by immunoSEQ multiplex PCR, and TCRdb kept only the in-frame ones, dropping some. The sample yields 100,000 or so clones, about 60% seen once. Source: CD8+ T cells sorted from blood, taken between weeks 55 and 65, from a patient treated with tofacitinib. These receptor sequences come from a human donor with alopecia areata.

The chain is built from TRBV29-1 and TRBJ1-2; 9 nucleotides match TRBD1. The CDR3 has 13 amino acids. J was trimmed by 4 bases and V by 4 bases; bases with no gene match: 4. Germline CDR1 and CDR2: SQVTM and ANQGSEA. CDR3 DNA sequence: TGCAGCGTTGTAGGGGACAGGGTCTATGGCTACACCTTC. It yields the protein CSVVGDRVYGYTF.

This clone was seen more than once but under ten times. CDR3 DNA sequence: TGCGCCAGCAGCCCGGACAGCTTAGGGGGCTACGAGCAGTACTTC. Protein product: CASSPDSLGGYEQYF. This chain uses TRBV5-1 with TRBJ2-7; TRBD1 might be the D (6 bases). The germline V gene has CDR1 SGHRS and CDR2 YFSETQ. The CDR3 has 15 residues. The V and J ends lost 4 bases and 3 bases respectively, with 17 bases between them.

V gene TRBV9 combines with J gene TRBJ2-2; D ambiguous. V lost 5 bases to trimming and J lost 4 bases, with 6 bases between them. Germline values: CDR1 SGDLS, CDR2 YYNGEE. The CDR3 extends over 12 amino acids. The CDR3 is CASSRGTGELFF. CDR3 bases: TGTGCCAGCAGTCGTGGCACCGGGGAGCTGTTTTTT.

The chain joins TRBV7-9 to TRBJ2-5; a weak D match, TRBD2 (6 bases). Germline V gives CDR1 SEHNR, CDR2 FQNEAQ (reference sequence). The CDR3 is made up of 13 amino acids. Trimming shortened V by 7 bases and J by 2 bases, and 11 bases separated the two germline ends. Written as DNA, the CDR3 is TGTGCCAGCATGGAGGCGGGGCAAGAGACCCAGTACTTC. Protein product: CASMEAGQETQYF.

This chain uses TRBV7-6 with TRBJ2-4, with D maybe TRBD1 (5 bases). The CDR3 totals 14 residues. The germline V and J ends were trimmed by 8 bases and 0 bases, with 11 bases remaining between them. CDR1 and CDR2 from the germline V gene are SGHVS and FNYEAQ. CDR3 sequence reads: CASGPRGAKNIQYF. The CDR3 DNA is TGTGCCAGCGGTCCTAGGGGAGCCAAAAACATTCAGTACTTC.

This sequence joins TRBV5-6 and TRBJ2-7; D unresolved. Germline V gene sequence: CDR1 SGHDT, CDR2 YYEEEE. The CDR3 has 13 residues. The V end lost 0 bases, the J end lost 3 bases, and 7 bases lay between the germline ends. Here the CDR3 reads CASSLGSGYEQYF. As DNA, the CDR3 is TGTGCCAGCAGCTTGGGCTCGGGCTACGAGCAGTACTTC.

The genes are TRBV25-1 and TRBJ1-1; 8 bases line up with TRBD1. Germline CDR1 MGHDK, CDR2 SYGVNS. The CDR3 covers 15 residues. J was trimmed by 4 bases and V by 2 bases; bases with no gene match: 6. The CDR3 DNA follows: TGTGCCAGCAGTGAACGCAGGGGGCAAGGCACTGAAGCTTTCTTT. Its translation is CASSERRGQGTEAFF.

This clone was observed a handful of times. The V and J genes are TRBV2 and TRBJ1-1; D remains unclear. This CDR3 is 13 amino acids long. CDR1 and CDR2 (germline): SNHLY, FYNNEI. V was trimmed by 0 bases and J by 5 bases, leaving 7 bases between them. The CDR3 loop is CASSEAGRTEAFF. CDR3 nucleotide sequence: TGTGCCAGCAGTGAAGCAGGCAGAACTGAAGCTTTCTTT.

This chain uses TRBV13 with TRBJ1-1, with unresolved D. The V gene's germline CDR1 is PRHDT and CDR2 FYEKMQ (reference sequence). CDR3 size: 10 residues. V lost 5 bases and J 5 bases, leaving 3 bases between the germline ends. The CDR3 DNA follows: TGTGCCAGCAGCGGGACTGAAGCTTTCTTT. Translated, it gives CASSGTEAFF. The variable domain in full, completed from reference TRBV13 and TRBJ1-1, reads AAGVIQSPRHLIKEKRETATLKCYPIPRHDTVYWYQQGPGQDPQFLISFYEKMQSDKGSIPDRFSAQQFSDYHSELNMSSLELGDSALYFCASSGTEAFFGQGTRLTVV.

The J gene is TRBJ2-3, the V gene TRBV6-1; TRBD2 agrees at 9 bases. J lost 4 bases, V lost 2 bases, and 7 bases had no gene match. The CDR3 loop spans 16 amino acids. The germline V gene encodes CDR1 MNHNS and CDR2 SASEGT. The CDR3 protein is CASSERAGGPADTQYF. CDR3 coding DNA: TGTGCCAGCAGTGAACGGGCGGGGGGGCCAGCAGATACGCAGTATTTT.

The rearrangement uses TRBV5-1 and TRBJ2-1, with no clear D. The V end lost 3 bases, the J end lost 4 bases, and 8 bases lay between the germline ends. CDR1 is SGHRS and CDR2 is YFSETQ in the germline V gene. This CDR3 has 13 amino acids. The DNA for the CDR3 is TGCGCCAGCAGCTCCGACACGTACAATGAGCAGTTCTTC. Translation: CASSSDTYNEQFF.

V gene TRBV4-2 combines with J gene TRBJ2-7; D perhaps matches TRBD2 (6 bases). The CDR3 extends over 16 amino acids. Deletions cut 3 bases from V and 12 bases from J, with 27 bases between. Looked up from germline, CDR1 is LGHNA and CDR2 is YNFKEQ. CDR3 residues: CASSHVPLANGEAAYF. Here the CDR3 DNA reads TGTGCCAGCAGCCATGTCCCCCTAGCAAATGGGGAGGCTGCGTACTTC.

The genes are TRBV2 and TRBJ1-2; D not certain. The V gene's germline CDR1 is SNHLY and CDR2 FYNNEI. With 8 bases removed from V and 10 bases from J, the gap between germline ends came to 5 bases. The length of the CDR3 is 8 residues. The CDR3 nucleotides are TGTGCCAGCGAGTTCTACACCTTC. This sequence encodes CASEFYTF.

This chain connects TRBV30 to TRBJ2-7; D is undetermined. The CDR3 length is 11 residues. Trimming took 1 base from V and 4 from J, leaving 5 bases between them. Germline V gene lookup returns CDR1 GTSNPN and CDR2 SVGIG (reference sequence). The CDR3 sequence is CAWSAVYEQYF. Here the CDR3 DNA reads TGTGCCTGGAGTGCTGTTTACGAGCAGTACTTC.

The chain is built from TRBV30 and TRBJ1-2, with D unresolved. This CDR3 has 15 amino acids. Trimming stripped 4 bases from V and 5 bases from J, with 20 bases between. CDR1 and CDR2 (germline): GTSNPN, SVGIG (reference sequence). In nucleotides, the CDR3 is TGTGCCTGGAATGGGTTAGGGTCGGAAGTATATGGCTACACCTTC. Translation gives CAWNGLGSEVYGYTF.

This clone was detected a few times. The chain uses TRBV13 and TRBJ2-7, with D perhaps TRBD1 (5 bases). Trimming took 5 bases from V and 2 from J, leaving 13 bases between them. Germline V gives CDR1 PRHDT, CDR2 FYEKMQ (reference sequence). The CDR3 length is 14 residues. CDR3 amino acids: CASSQEQAPYEQYF. Here the CDR3 DNA reads TGTGCCAGCAGCCAAGAACAGGCGCCCTACGAGCAGTACTTC.

This clone was found a few times. The rearrangement links TRBV2 to TRBJ2-5; D ambiguous. Germline-derived CDR1 and CDR2 are SNHLY and FYNNEI. The CDR3 runs to 13 residues. The V gene lost 7 bases and the J gene lost 0 bases, with 9 bases spanning the gap. Here the CDR3 DNA reads TGTGCCAGCAAACTGGGCTACCAAGAGACCCAGTACTTC. Its protein product is CASKLGYQETQYF.

The chain has TRBV18 and TRBJ2-1; D gene uncertain. Trimming left V 3 bases short and J 4 bases short, with 22 bases between. This CDR3 is built from 18 residues. Germline V gives CDR1 KGHSH, CDR2 LQKENI. CDR3 sequence: CASSPIEIPRVFYNEQFF. The CDR3 DNA sequence: TGTGCCAGCTCACCGATTGAGATTCCCAGAGTTTTTTACAATGAGCAGTTCTTC.